Listed here are 27 T cell receptor beta chains from one sample, sequenced in a study of T cell responses to AZD1222 COVID-19 vaccine. Generated by immunoSEQ multiplex PCR, the TCRdb table keeps only in-frame clones and is missing some. Counted here are some 130,000 clones, roughly 92% occurring once; the ten biggest clones make up less than 4.5%. Specimen: peripheral blood, collected on day 0 of AZD1222 vaccination. All receptors come from an adult in good health.

In DNA, the CDR3 is TGTGCCAGTAGTACTAGCGGGGGCGCGGCCGATACGCAGTATTTT. Translating it yields CASSTSGGAADTQYF. This chain joins TRBV19 and TRBJ2-3; 10 positions match TRBD2. Germline CDR1 reads LNHDA; CDR2 reads SQIVND (reference sequence). Trimming at V came to 4 bases and at J to 6 bases, leaving 7 bases not matched to a gene. This CDR3 region has 15 residues.

The genes are TRBV30 and TRBJ1-6; TRBD1 matches 12 bases. This CDR3 region has 13 residues. V lost 8 bases and J lost 14; bases outside the gene matches: 10. Per the germline V gene, CDR1 is GTSNPN and CDR2 is SVGIG (reference sequence). CDR3 sequence (DNA): TGTGCCCACGGGACAGGGGGCCCCGGGACCCTCCACTTT. Amino acids: CAHGTGGPGTLHF. Combining the CDR3 with reference TRBV30 and TRBJ1-6 gives the whole variable domain SQTIHQWPATLVQPVGSPLSLECTVEGTSNPNLYWYRQAAGRGLQLLFYSVGIGQISSEVPQNLSASRPQDRQFILSSKKLLLSDSGFYLCAHGTGGPGTLHFGNGTRLTVT.

J is TRBJ2-7 and V is TRBV2; 8 bases line up with TRBD2. J gave up 0 bases and V 0 bases, and 13 bases lay outside the gene matches. The length of the CDR3 is 19 residues. Germline CDR1 is SNHLY and CDR2 is FYNNEI. Here the CDR3 reads CASSEAFSSGRRRSYEQYF. CDR3 sequence (DNA): TGTGCCAGCAGTGAAGCTTTTTCTAGCGGGCGACGACGCTCCTACGAGCAGTACTTC.

V gene TRBV12-5 combines with J gene TRBJ2-5; 7 positions match TRBD1. The CDR3 is made up of 13 amino acids. J gave up 6 bases and V 1 base, and 2 bases lay outside the gene matches. The V gene's germline CDR1 is LGHNT and CDR2 FRNRAP. CDR3 sequence reads: CASGLGQGQTQYF. The CDR3 region has the DNA TGTGCTAGTGGTTTGGGACAGGGCCAGACCCAGTACTTC.

This clone was observed once. At one of its ends the junction is not consistent with the germline gene, which may arise from a read error. J is TRBJ2-7 and V is TRBV4-3; a possible D gene is TRBD1 (5 bases). This CDR3 is built from 14 residues. CDR1 is LGHNA and CDR2 is YSLEER in the germline V gene. The DNA of the CDR3 is TGCGCCAGCAGTCAAGGGGTACACGGCTACGAGCAGTACTTC. Amino acids: CASSQGVHGYEQYF.

This clone was recorded a few times. The identical CDR3 is also encoded by other nucleotide sequences in the sample. The chain has TRBV5-1 and TRBJ2-1; 7 nucleotides match TRBD2. Trimming at V came to 2 bases and at J to 4 bases, leaving 6 bases not matched to a gene. The CDR3 loop spans 15 amino acids. The germline gives CDR1 SGHRS, CDR2 YFSETQ. The CDR3 is CASSLGLAAYNEQFF. CDR3 sequence (DNA): TGCGCCAGCAGCTTAGGGCTAGCGGCTTACAATGAGCAGTTCTTC.

The CDR3 nucleotides are TGTGCCAGCAGCTCGGATCAAGGGGCCTATGGCTACACCTTC. Translation gives CASSSDQGAYGYTF. The chain links TRBV5-5 to TRBJ1-2, with D tentatively TRBD1 (5 bases). CDR1 and CDR2 (germline): SGHKS, YYEKEE (reference sequence). The V end was cut by 3 bases, the J end by 4 bases, with 13 bases between. The CDR3 is 14 residues long. Combining the CDR3 with reference TRBV5-5 and TRBJ1-2 gives the whole variable domain DAGVTQSPTHLIKTRGQQVTLRCSPISGHKSVSWYQQVLGQGPQFIFQYYEKEERGRGNFPDRFSARQFPNYSSELNVNALLLGDSALYLCASSSDQGAYGYTFGSGTRLTVV.

For the CDR3, the DNA is TGTGCCAGCACACGGGGCGCGAGATATGGCTACACCTTC. Translation gives CASTRGARYGYTF. This rearrangement joins TRBV9 to TRBJ1-2; D may be TRBD1 (5 bases). Germline-derived CDR1 and CDR2 are SGDLS and YYNGEE. Trimming took off 6 bases at V and 5 bases at J, with 14 bases between the two ends. This CDR3 is 13 amino acids long.

About this clone: The sample has other DNA sequences that encode this CDR3 too. The CDR3 DNA sequence: TGTGCCTGGAGTAGGGGGAGCAATCAGCCCCAGCATTTT. Protein: CAWSRGSNQPQHF. The chain combines TRBV30 with TRBJ1-5; TRBD1 is a possible D gene (6 bases). The CDR3 has 13 amino acids. Trimming took 2 bases from V and 1 from J, leaving 6 bases between them. CDR1 is GTSNPN and CDR2 is SVGIG in the germline V gene (reference sequence). The entire variable domain, with the rest obtained from reference TRBV30 and TRBJ1-5, is as follows: SQTIHQWPATLVQPVGSPLSLECTVEGTSNPNLYWYRQAAGRGLQLLFYSVGIGQISSEVPQNLSASRPQDRQFILSSKKLLLSDSGFYLCAWSRGSNQPQHFGDGTRLSIL.

The chain employs TRBV7-2 and TRBJ1-2; 11 bases are shared with TRBD1. J gave up 7 bases and V 5 bases, and 3 bases lay outside the gene matches. Germline values: CDR1 SGHTA, CDR2 FQGNSA. The CDR3 spans 13 residues. Here the CDR3 DNA reads TGTGCCAGCAGCCAAGGGACAGGGGGTGGCTACACCTTC. This gives the protein CASSQGTGGGYTF.

This chain links TRBV9 with TRBJ2-7; D assignment may be TRBD1 or TRBD2 (5 bases each). Trimming stripped 2 bases from V and 5 bases from J, with 14 bases between. The CDR3 loop spans 14 amino acids. Germline V gives CDR1 SGDLS, CDR2 YYNGEE. CDR3 bases: TGTGCCAGCAGCGTGGACGTACGGGGCCACGAGCAGTACTTC. Translated, it gives CASSVDVRGHEQYF.

The genes are TRBV28 and TRBJ1-4; D call uncertain. The CDR3 covers 13 residues. V lost 2 bases and J 8 bases, leaving 9 bases between the germline ends. Germline CDR1 reads MDHEN; CDR2 reads SYDVKM. In DNA form, the CDR3 reads TGTGCCAGCAGTTTAGAACCAGACGAAAAACTGTTTTTT. It specifies CASSLEPDEKLFF.

J is TRBJ2-5 and V is TRBV10-3, with 10 bases identical to TRBD1. This CDR3 spans 15 amino acids. V shed 6 bases, J shed 1 base, and the junction held 5 bases outside the gene matches. Looked up from germline, CDR1 is ENHRY and CDR2 is SYGVKD. For the CDR3, the DNA is TGTGCCATCAGGGACAGGGGGTGGACCCAAGAGACCCAGTACTTC. It codes for CAIRDRGWTQETQYF.

The genes are TRBV11-2 and TRBJ2-5; D call uncertain. CDR3 length equals 13 residues. Germline V gene sequence: CDR1 SGHAT, CDR2 FQNNGV. V was pared by 2 bases and J by 5 bases, with 9 bases between. The CDR3 bases are TGTGCCAGCAGCTTACTCCCCGTGGAGACCCAGTACTTC. Encoded protein: CASSLLPVETQYF.

The gene calls are TRBV10-3 and TRBJ2-1; 7 bases match TRBD2. Trimming removed 10 bases from V and 5 bases from J; junction bases left unmatched: 8. Germline values: CDR1 ENHRY, CDR2 SYGVKD. The CDR3 extends over 13 amino acids. The CDR3 sequence: CATTAGQDNEQFF. DNA of the CDR3: TGTGCCACCACAGCGGGGCAAGACAATGAGCAGTTCTTC.

V usage is TRBV28 and J usage is TRBJ1-5, with D possibly matching TRBD1 (5 bases). V was clipped by 6 bases and J by 2 bases, with 20 bases between them. The germline CDR1 and CDR2 sequences are MDHEN and SYDVKM. The CDR3 extends over 17 amino acids. The CDR3 coding sequence is TGTGCCAGCAGCGGAAATTTCCCGGGACCGGGCAATCAGCCCCAGCATTTT. Translated: CASSGNFPGPGNQPQHF.

V gene TRBV19 combines with J gene TRBJ2-4, with D possibly matching TRBD2 (6 bases). This CDR3 has 16 residues. CDR1 and CDR2 from the germline V gene are LNHDA and SQIVND (reference sequence). V dropped 7 bases and J dropped 2 bases, with 18 bases sitting between them. CDR3 residues: CASTPGGGATKNIQYF. DNA for the CDR3: TGTGCCAGTACCCCCGGAGGAGGGGCGACCAAAAACATTCAGTACTTC.

This sequence joins TRBV7-6 and TRBJ2-1, with D maybe TRBD2 (7 bases). V lost 1 base to trimming and J lost 2 bases, with 21 bases between them. Germline assignment: CDR1 SGHVS and CDR2 FNYEAQ. This CDR3 has 19 amino acids. The CDR3 is CASSLGGRGRVSTYNEQFF. In nucleotides, the CDR3 is TGTGCCAGCAGCTTAGGGGGGCGGGGGCGAGTTTCTACCTACAATGAGCAGTTCTTC.

The chain links TRBV21-1 to TRBJ2-5; the table names TRBD2, a call not compared with the DNA. TRBV21-1 is reported as a pseudogene. CDR3 size: 15 residues. The CDR3 region is CASSPQMGGGETQYF. The DNA of the CDR3 is TGTGCCAGCAGCCCTCAAATGGGGGGGGGAGAGACCCAGTACTTC.

This clone was seen a few times. In nucleotides, the CDR3 is TGTGCCAGCGGGACCAACACAGTACAAGAGACCCAGTACTTC. Protein sequence: CASGTNTVQETQYF. The chain uses TRBV7-9 and TRBJ2-5; the D gene could be TRBD1 or TRBD2 (5 bases each). The length of the CDR3 is 14 residues. V was clipped by 8 bases and J by 2 bases, with 15 bases between them. CDR1 and CDR2 from the germline V gene are SEHNR and FQNEAQ (reference sequence).

V usage is TRBV19 and J usage is TRBJ2-3; D is ambiguous. From germline, CDR1 is LNHDA and CDR2 SQIVND (reference sequence). Trimming stripped 6 bases from V and 3 bases from J, with 16 bases between. This CDR3 spans 15 amino acids. The CDR3 nucleotides read TGTGCCAGTAGACGGGTAGAGAGTGGGACAGATACGCAGTATTTT. Its translation is CASRRVESGTDTQYF.

To note about this clone: Distinct nucleotide sequences in the sample also encode this CDR3. The V and J genes are TRBV6-2 or TRBV6-3 and TRBJ1-2, with TRBD1 matching over 8 bases. Germline V gives CDR1 MNHEY, CDR2 SVGEGT. The CDR3 runs 15 residues. V was clipped by 9 bases and J by 5 bases; unmatched bases: 14. The CDR3 DNA sequence: TGTGCCAGTAGCCGGTCCGGACAGGGAGGATATGGCTACACCTTC. It specifies CASSRSGQGGYGYTF.

The V gene is TRBV10-3, the J gene TRBJ2-2; unclear D gene. The germline V and J ends were trimmed by 2 bases and 3 bases, with 1 base remaining between them. This CDR3 is built from 12 residues. CDR1 is ENHRY, CDR2 SYGVKD, per germline. This CDR3 is CAISEHTGELFF. The CDR3 DNA is TGTGCCATCAGTGAGCACACCGGGGAGCTGTTTTTT.

J is TRBJ1-2 and V is TRBV28, with 7 bases lining up with TRBD1. Germline CDR1 MDHEN, CDR2 SYDVKM. The J segment lost 4 bases and the V segment lost 5 bases, leaving 13 bases of the junction unmatched. The CDR3 length is 16 residues. CDR3 sequence: CASSHGGGQRLYGYTF. CDR3 in DNA: TGTGCCAGCAGTCATGGGGGGGGACAGCGACTCTATGGCTACACCTTC.

This clone has only one observation. This chain links TRBV11-3 with TRBJ2-1; TRBD2 aligns across 10 bases. Trimming took 4 bases from V and 7 from J; bases not matched to a gene: 4. The CDR3 runs 14 residues. Germline V gives CDR1 SGHNT, CDR2 YENEEA. CDR3 sequence reads: CASSSTSGLNEQFF. The CDR3 region has the DNA TGTGCCAGCAGCTCGACTAGCGGGTTGAATGAGCAGTTCTTC.

The chain uses TRBV6-5 and TRBJ1-5; D gene ambiguous. The CDR3 spans 15 residues. Germline CDR1 MNHEY, CDR2 SVGAGI. Trimming stripped 0 bases from V and 6 bases from J, with 12 bases between. CDR3 amino acids: CASSYSAASGQPQHF. The CDR3 nucleotides are TGTGCCAGCAGTTACTCGGCAGCCTCCGGTCAGCCCCAGCATTTT.

The rearrangement joins TRBV19 to TRBJ2-4; possibly TRBD2 for D (5 bases). Per germline, CDR1 LNHDA and CDR2 SQIVND (reference sequence). V was trimmed by 2 bases and J by 0 bases, leaving 14 bases between them. The CDR3 runs to 17 residues. CDR3 nucleotides: TGTGCCAGTAGTATACTCGGCGGAGGACTAGCCAAAAACATTCAGTACTTC. Its translation is CASSILGGGLAKNIQYF.